This entry features one TCR beta chain sequence. Its target is unknown. Samples came from healthy bone marrow donors. The CDR3 loop spans 16 amino acids. Per the germline V gene, CDR1 is SGHAT and CDR2 is FQNNGV. Trimming pared 3 bases from V and 0 bases from J, leaving 12 bases between. Primers included in the PCR were 60 Vbeta and 13 Jbeta primers. Data came from immunoSEQ multiplex PCR; TCRdb stores just in-frame clones and leaves some out. This sample has about 140,000 clones, with roughly 80% found just once. This sample stems from a study of cytomegalovirus exposure and HLA in healthy donors. Regarding the study as a whole: More clonal expansion characterized HLA-associated TCR beta chains than equally common others in a later analysis. Researchers counted 164 TCR beta chains as cytomegalovirus-associated. No immune exposure information besides CMV serostatus was available.

The chain employs TRBV11-2 and TRBJ2-1, with D possibly being TRBD1 (6 bases). The sequence was obtained from a man aged 35-49 years in good health and CMV-seronegative. The source material was PBMCs. The CDR3 DNA sequence: TGTGCCAGCAGCTTGTTGACAGGAGCCTCCTACAATGAGCAGTTCTTC. This sequence encodes CASSLLTGASYNEQFF.